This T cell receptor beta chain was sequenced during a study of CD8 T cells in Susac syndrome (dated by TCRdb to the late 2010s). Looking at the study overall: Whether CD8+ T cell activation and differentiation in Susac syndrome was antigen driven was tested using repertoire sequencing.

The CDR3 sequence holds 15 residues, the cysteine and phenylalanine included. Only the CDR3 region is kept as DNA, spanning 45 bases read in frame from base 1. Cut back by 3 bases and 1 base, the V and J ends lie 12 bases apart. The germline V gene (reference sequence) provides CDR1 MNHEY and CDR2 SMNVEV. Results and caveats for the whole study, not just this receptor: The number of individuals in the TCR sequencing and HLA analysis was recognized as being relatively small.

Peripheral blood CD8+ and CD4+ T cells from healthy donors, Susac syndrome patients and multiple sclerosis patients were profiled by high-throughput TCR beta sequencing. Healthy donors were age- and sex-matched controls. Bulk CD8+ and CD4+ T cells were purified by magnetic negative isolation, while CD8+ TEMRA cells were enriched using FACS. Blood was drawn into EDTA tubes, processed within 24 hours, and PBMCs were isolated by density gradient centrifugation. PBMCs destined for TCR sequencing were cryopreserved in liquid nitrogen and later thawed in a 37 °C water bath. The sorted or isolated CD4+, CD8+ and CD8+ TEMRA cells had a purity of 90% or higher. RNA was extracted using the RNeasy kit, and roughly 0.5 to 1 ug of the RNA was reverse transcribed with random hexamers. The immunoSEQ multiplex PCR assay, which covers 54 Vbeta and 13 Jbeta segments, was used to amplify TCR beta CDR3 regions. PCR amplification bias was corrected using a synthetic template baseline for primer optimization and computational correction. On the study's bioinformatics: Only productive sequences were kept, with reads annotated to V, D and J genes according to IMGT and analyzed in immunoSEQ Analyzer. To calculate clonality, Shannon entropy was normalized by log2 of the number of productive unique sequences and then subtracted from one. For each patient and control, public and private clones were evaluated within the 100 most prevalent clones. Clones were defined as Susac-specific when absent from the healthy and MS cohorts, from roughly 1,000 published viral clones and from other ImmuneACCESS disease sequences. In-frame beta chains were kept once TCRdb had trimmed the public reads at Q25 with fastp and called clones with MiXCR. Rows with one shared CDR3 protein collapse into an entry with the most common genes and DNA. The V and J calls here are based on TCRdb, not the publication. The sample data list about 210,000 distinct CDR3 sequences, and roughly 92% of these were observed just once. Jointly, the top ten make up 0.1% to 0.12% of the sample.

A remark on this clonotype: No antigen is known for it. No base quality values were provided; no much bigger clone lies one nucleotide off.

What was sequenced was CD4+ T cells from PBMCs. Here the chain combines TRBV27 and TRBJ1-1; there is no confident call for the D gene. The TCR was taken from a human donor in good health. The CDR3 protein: CASSFLINGNTEAFF. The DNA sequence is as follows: TGTGCCAGCAGTTTTCTGATTAACGGGAACACTGAAGCTTTCTTT.